Sequencing of this T cell receptor beta chain was carried out in a study of CD4 and CD8 cells across lung adenocarcinoma regions. The CDR3 runs 15 residues. Germline assignment: CDR1 ENHRY and CDR2 SYGVKD. In the case of this clonotype: One end of the junction is discordant with germline, which a read error may explain.

TCRdb re-derived calls from the PCR reads in MiXCR, one entry per CDR3 protein. Of fewer than 9,500 distinct CDR3 sequences listed, around 58% are singletons. The rearrangement joins TRBV10-3 to TRBJ2-3; 7 nucleotides match TRBD2. The sequencing input was CD4+ T cells from the center of a lung tumor. The TCR comes from a female donor with lung adenocarcinoma. The CD4 and CD8 labels of this study may be unreliable. CDR3 DNA: TGTGCCATCACCCGGGCTAGCGGTAGCACAGATACCCAGTATTTT. It specifies CAITRASGSTDTQYF.